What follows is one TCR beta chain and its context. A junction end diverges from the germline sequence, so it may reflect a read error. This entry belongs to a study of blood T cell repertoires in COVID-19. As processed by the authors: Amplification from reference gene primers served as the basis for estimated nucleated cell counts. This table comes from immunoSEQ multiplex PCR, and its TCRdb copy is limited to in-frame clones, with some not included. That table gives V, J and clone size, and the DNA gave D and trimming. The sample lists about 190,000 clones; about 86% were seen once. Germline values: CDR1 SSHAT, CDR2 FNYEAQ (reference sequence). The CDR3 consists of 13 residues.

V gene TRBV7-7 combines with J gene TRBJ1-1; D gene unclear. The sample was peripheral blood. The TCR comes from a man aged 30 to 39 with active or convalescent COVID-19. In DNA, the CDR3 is TGTGCTAGCAGCCTCTCACGAGACACTGAAGCTTTCTTT. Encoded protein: CASSLSRDTEAFF.